These T cell receptor beta chains were read from a single sample in a study of cytomegalovirus exposure and HLA in healthy donors. The repertoire was sequenced with immunoSEQ multiplex PCR; TCRdb's copy has only in-frame clones and lacks some. The sample holds more than 200,000 clones; almost 70% are singletons and the top ten take about 2.8%. The sequenced material came from PBMCs. The receptor set was obtained from a man aged 35 to 55 in good health and CMV-seropositive. The CDR3 runs from the conserved cysteine through the conserved F or W. A D gene is named only where the DNA matches it firmly. Clone sizes are given selectively: once, few, many, or a class where the clone is expanded.

.,TRBV6-1,TRBJ1-4,.,CASSAREVRLFF,TGTGCCAGCAGTGCCAGGGAGGTTAGGCTGTTTTTT
.,TRBV7-2,TRBJ1-4,once,CASTLNREGEKLFF,TGTGCCAGCACCCTAAACAGGGAGGGGGAAAAACTGTTTTTT
TRBD2,TRBV5-4,TRBJ2-2,.,CASSDSGGQNTGELFF,TGTGCCAGCAGCGATAGCGGGGGGCAGAACACCGGGGAGCTGTTTTTT
.,TRBV11-2,TRBJ2-1,.,CASSSRGISYNEQFF,TGTGCCAGCAGCTCAAGGGGGATATCCTACAATGAGCAGTTCTTC
.,TRBV28,TRBJ1-1,.,CASRPGGGSWTEAFF,TGTGCCAGCCGCCCTGGGGGGGGGTCTTGGACTGAAGCTTTCTTT
.,TRBV14,TRBJ1-1,.,CASSLRVANTEAFF,TGTGCCAGCAGCCTCAGGGTGGCGAACACTGAAGCTTTCTTT
.,TRBV9,TRBJ1-2,once,CASSVEVVGGSYGYTF,TGTGCCAGCAGCGTAGAGGTCGTGGGGGGTTCCTATGGCTACACCTTC
.,TRBV6-1,TRBJ1-5,.,CASLGGFSNQPQHF,TGTGCCAGCCTAGGGGGATTTAGCAATCAGCCCCAGCATTTT
.,TRBV28,TRBJ1-1,.,CASRFNREKGAFF,TGTGCCAGCAGGTTTAACAGGGAGAAAGGAGCTTTCTTT
.,TRBV28,TRBJ2-7,.,CASSSSSYEQYF,TGTGCCAGCAGTTCTAGCTCCTACGAGCAGTACTTC
.,TRBV11-1,TRBJ1-6,.,CASSRTGRNSPLHF,TGTGCCAGCAGCCGTACAGGGCGCAATTCACCCCTCCACTTT
.,TRBV19,TRBJ2-7,.,CASSDLQVYEQYF,TGTGCCAGTAGTGACTTACAGGTCTACGAGCAGTACTTC
TRBD2,TRBV6-5,TRBJ2-3,.,CASSLRLATDTQYF,TGTGCCAGCAGCCTCCGACTAGCGACAGATACGCAGTATTTT
TRBD1,TRBV11-1,TRBJ2-7,.,CASSLDRDYEQYF,TGTGCCAGCAGCCTGGACAGGGATTACGAGCAGTACTTC
TRBD1,TRBV19,TRBJ2-7,.,CASSPGTGGPLEQYF,TGTGCCAGTAGCCCAGGGACAGGGGGCCCTCTTGAGCAGTACTTC
TRBD2,TRBV5-4,TRBJ2-2,.,CASSLDSGGAVDGELFF,TGTGCCAGCAGCTTGGATAGCGGGGGGGCGGTAGACGGGGAGCTGTTTTTT
.,TRBV19,TRBJ2-7,.,CASSQFSGYEQYF,TGTGCCAGTAGTCAGTTTTCAGGTTACGAGCAGTACTTC
.,TRBV6-1,TRBJ1-2,few,CASSEGANYGYTF,TGTGCCAGCAGTGAAGGAGCCAACTATGGCTACACCTTC
.,TRBV5-1,TRBJ2-5,.,CASSSFTVTETQYF,TGCGCCAGCAGCAGCTTTACAGTTACAGAGACCCAGTACTTC
TRBD1,TRBV29-1,TRBJ2-7,.,CSVLYSGQGSYEQYF,TGCAGCGTCCTCTACTCGGGACAGGGCTCCTACGAGCAGTACTTC
.,TRBV7-2,TRBJ2-7,.,CASSLGPGRYEQYF,TGTGCCAGCAGCTTAGGGCCAGGAAGGTACGAGCAGTACTTC
.,TRBV6-5,TRBJ2-3,.,CASSWYPGGTDTQYF,TGTGCCAGCAGTTGGTACCCGGGGGGCACAGATACGCAGTATTTT
TRBD2,TRBV6-5,TRBJ2-7,.,CASSPGTSGSYEQYF,TGTGCCAGCAGTCCCGGGACTAGCGGTTCCTACGAGCAGTACTTC
TRBD1,TRBV5-8,TRBJ2-7,.,CASSLGGEWTGVAEQYF,TGTGCCAGCAGCTTGGGGGGGGAGTGGACAGGGGTTGCCGAGCAGTACTTC
.,TRBV29-1,TRBJ1-1,few,CSVRERSGTEAFF,TGCAGCGTCCGGGAGCGATCGGGCACTGAAGCTTTCTTT
TRBD1,TRBV5-4,TRBJ2-2,.,CASSGTGGHGELFF,TGTGCCAGCAGCGGGACAGGGGGCCACGGGGAGCTGTTTTTT
TRBD1,TRBV5-1,TRBJ2-3,.,CASSSGQAFTDTQYF,TGCGCCAGCAGCTCAGGACAGGCATTTACAGATACGCAGTATTTT
.,TRBV2,TRBJ1-2,.,CASSEGRVWGYTF,TGTGCCAGCAGTGAAGGCAGGGTGTGGGGCTACACCTTC
.,TRBV21-1,TRBJ2-7,.,CASTPTPRDYEQYF,TGTGCCAGCACCCCTACCCCTCGGGACTACGAGCAGTACTTC
TRBD1,TRBV2,TRBJ2-3,.,CASSARGTDTQYF,TGTGCCAGCAGTGCCAGGGGGACAGATACGCAGTATTTT
.,TRBV5-4,TRBJ1-5,.,CASSRDWDQPQHF,TGTGCCAGCAGCCGGGACTGGGATCAGCCCCAGCATTTT
.,TRBV7-9,TRBJ1-2,.,CASSLAGHGYTF,TGTGCCAGCAGCTTAGCGGGGCATGGCTACACCTTC
TRBD2,TRBV18,TRBJ2-2,.,CASSSSSGNTGELFF,TGTGCCAGCTCATCCTCTAGCGGGAACACCGGGGAGCTGTTTTTT
.,TRBV19,TRBJ2-3,.,CASKERGYTDTQYF,TGTGCCAGTAAGGAGCGCGGATACACAGATACGCAGTATTTT
TRBD1,TRBV28,TRBJ2-5,once,CASSPGTVQETQYF,TGTGCCAGCAGTCCGGGGACAGTCCAAGAGACCCAGTACTTC
TRBD2,TRBV7-2,TRBJ2-7,few,CASRWGTSPAYEQYF,TGTGCCAGCAGATGGGGGACTAGCCCGGCCTACGAGCAGTACTTC
.,TRBV9,TRBJ1-3,.,CASSYDSDSGNTIYF,TGTGCCAGCAGCTATGACAGTGACTCTGGAAACACCATATATTTT
TRBD1,TRBV13,TRBJ2-7,.,CASSLSALLGTGGGEQYF,TGTGCCAGCAGCTTATCCGCTTTACTAGGGACAGGGGGAGGTGAGCAGTACTTC
TRBD1,TRBV2,TRBJ2-1,.,CASSHGTGEQFF,TGTGCCAGCAGCCACGGGACAGGGGAGCAGTTCTTC
.,TRBV15,TRBJ1-5,.,CATSREMAGAFQPQHF,TGTGCCACCAGCAGAGAGATGGCAGGGGCATTTCAGCCCCAGCATTTT
.,TRBV4-1,TRBJ2-1,.,CASSHNRDTLYNEQFF,TGCGCCAGCAGCCACAACCGGGACACCTTATACAATGAGCAGTTCTTC
.,TRBV2,TRBJ2-5,.,CASNSWAVQETQYF,TGTGCCAGCAACTCGTGGGCAGTCCAAGAGACCCAGTACTTC
.,TRBV7-9,TRBJ1-1,.,CASSPKQGKAFF,TGTGCCAGCAGCCCAAAGCAGGGAAAAGCTTTCTTT
TRBD2,TRBV7-3,TRBJ2-3,.,CASSRGGGPADTQYF,TGTGCCAGCAGCCGAGGCGGGGGACCGGCAGATACGCAGTATTTT
.,TRBV4-1,TRBJ1-2,.,CASSQYQGNYGYTF,TGCGCCAGCAGCCAGTATCAGGGGAACTATGGCTACACCTTC
TRBD1,TRBV11-1,TRBJ1-2,.,CASSRTGSRDGYTF,TGTGCCAGCAGCCGGACAGGGAGCAGGGATGGCTACACCTTC
.,TRBV5-4,TRBJ2-2,.,CASSHRSTPDGELFF,TGTGCCAGCAGCCACAGATCCACCCCGGACGGGGAGCTGTTTTTT
TRBD1,TRBV29-1,TRBJ1-1,.,CSVFKGARTEAFF,TGCAGCGTTTTCAAGGGGGCTCGGACTGAAGCTTTCTTT
TRBD2,TRBV5-1,TRBJ2-3,.,CASSLETSGGPSGTQYF,TGCGCCAGCAGCTTGGAGACTAGCGGGGGCCCCTCGGGTACGCAGTATTTT
TRBD1,TRBV7-9,TRBJ1-2,.,CASSALGQVRGYTF,TGTGCCAGCAGTGCTTTGGGACAGGTTAGGGGCTACACCTTC
TRBD1,TRBV7-9,TRBJ2-7,.,CASSRPGGEQYF,TGTGCCAGCAGCCGACCAGGGGGCGAGCAGTACTTC
TRBD1,TRBV27,TRBJ2-2,.,CASSHRGPLTGELFF,TGTGCCAGCAGCCACAGGGGGCCCCTCACCGGGGAGCTGTTTTTT
.,TRBV11-3,TRBJ2-1,.,CASSLESVTEQFF,TGTGCCAGCAGCTTAGAGAGCGTGACTGAGCAGTTCTTC